This T cell receptor beta chain came from a study of identical twins. This clonotype has a handful of counts. This CDR3 is built from 15 residues. V trimming: 6 bases; J trimming: 5 bases; junction bases outside the gene matches: 8. TCRdb re-called the 5' RACE reads through MiXCR, storing one row per CDR3 protein. The sample has under 900,000 distinct CDR3 sequences, more than 9% seen once; the top ten hold around 1.5%. The same data also contributed to another study, on yellow fever vaccine responses in identical twins.

The rearrangement joins TRBV12-3 or TRBV12-4 to TRBJ1-5; 9 bases fit TRBD1. The receptor was derived from a woman under 30 in good health. Sequencing was performed on PBMCs. The CDR3 sequence is CASSSTGGFDQPQHF. CDR3 DNA sequence: TGTGCCAGCAGCTCGACAGGGGGATTCGATCAGCCCCAGCATTTT.